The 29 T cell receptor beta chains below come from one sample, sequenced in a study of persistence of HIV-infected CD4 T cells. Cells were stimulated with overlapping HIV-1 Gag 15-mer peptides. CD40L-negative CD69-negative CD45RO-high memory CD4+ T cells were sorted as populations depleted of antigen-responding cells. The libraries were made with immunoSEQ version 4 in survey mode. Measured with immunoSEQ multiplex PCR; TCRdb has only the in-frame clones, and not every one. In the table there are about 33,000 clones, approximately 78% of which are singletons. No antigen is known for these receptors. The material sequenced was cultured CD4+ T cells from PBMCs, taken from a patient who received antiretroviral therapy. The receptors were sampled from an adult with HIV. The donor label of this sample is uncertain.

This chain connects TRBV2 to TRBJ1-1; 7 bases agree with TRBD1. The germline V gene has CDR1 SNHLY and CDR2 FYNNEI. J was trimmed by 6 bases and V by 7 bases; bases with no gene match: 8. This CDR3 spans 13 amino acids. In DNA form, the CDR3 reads TGTGCCAGCATGAGGGGACAGTATGCTGAAGCTTTCTTT. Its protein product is CASMRGQYAEAFF.

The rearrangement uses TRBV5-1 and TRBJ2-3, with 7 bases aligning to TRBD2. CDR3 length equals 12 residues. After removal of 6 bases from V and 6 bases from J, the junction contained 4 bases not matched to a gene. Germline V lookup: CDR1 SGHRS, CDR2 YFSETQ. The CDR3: CASKRDGDTQYF. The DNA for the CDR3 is TGCGCCAGCAAGCGGGACGGGGATACGCAGTATTTT.

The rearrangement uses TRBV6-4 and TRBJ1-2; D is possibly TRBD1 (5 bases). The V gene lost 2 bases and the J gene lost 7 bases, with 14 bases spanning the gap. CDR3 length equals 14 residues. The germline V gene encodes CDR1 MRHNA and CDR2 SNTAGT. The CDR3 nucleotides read TGTGCCAGCAGTGACGGATACGGGACTGCTGGCTACACCTTC. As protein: CASSDGYGTAGYTF.

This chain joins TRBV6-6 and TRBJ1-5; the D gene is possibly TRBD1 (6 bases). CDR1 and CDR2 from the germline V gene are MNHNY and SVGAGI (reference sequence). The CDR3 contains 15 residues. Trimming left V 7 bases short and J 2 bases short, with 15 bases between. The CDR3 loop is CASIDQGLGNQPQHF. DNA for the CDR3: TGTGCCAGCATAGATCAGGGGTTGGGCAATCAGCCCCAGCATTTT.

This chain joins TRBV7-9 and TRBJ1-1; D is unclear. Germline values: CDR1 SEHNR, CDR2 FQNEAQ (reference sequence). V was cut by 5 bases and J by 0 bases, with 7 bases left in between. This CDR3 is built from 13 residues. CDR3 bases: TGTGCCAGCAGCATTATAATGAACACTGAAGCTTTCTTT. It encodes CASSIIMNTEAFF.

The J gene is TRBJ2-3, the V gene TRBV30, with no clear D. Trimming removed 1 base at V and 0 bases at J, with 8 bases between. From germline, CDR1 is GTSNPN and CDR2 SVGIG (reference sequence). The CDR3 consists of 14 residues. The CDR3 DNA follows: TGTGCCTGGAGTGGGGCTTATAGCACAGATACGCAGTATTTT. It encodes CAWSGAYSTDTQYF.

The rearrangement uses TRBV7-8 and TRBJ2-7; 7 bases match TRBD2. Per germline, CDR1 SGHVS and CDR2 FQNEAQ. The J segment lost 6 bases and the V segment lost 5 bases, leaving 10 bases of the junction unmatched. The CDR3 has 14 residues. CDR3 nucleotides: TGTGCCAGCAGCCCCGTGGGGGGGAGAGGCGAGCAGTACGTC. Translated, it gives CASSPVGGRGEQYV.

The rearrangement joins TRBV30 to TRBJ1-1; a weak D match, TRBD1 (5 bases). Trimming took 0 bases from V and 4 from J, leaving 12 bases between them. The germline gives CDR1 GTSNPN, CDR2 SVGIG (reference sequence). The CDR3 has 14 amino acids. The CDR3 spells CAWSVWLGGTEAFF. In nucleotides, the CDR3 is TGTGCCTGGAGTGTTTGGCTGGGGGGCACTGAAGCTTTCTTT.

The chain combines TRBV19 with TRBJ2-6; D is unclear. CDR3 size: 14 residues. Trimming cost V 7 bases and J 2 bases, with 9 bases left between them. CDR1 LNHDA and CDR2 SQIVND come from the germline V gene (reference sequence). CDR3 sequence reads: CASTFGAGANVLTF. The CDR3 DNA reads TGTGCCAGTACCTTCGGAGCTGGGGCCAACGTCCTGACTTTC.

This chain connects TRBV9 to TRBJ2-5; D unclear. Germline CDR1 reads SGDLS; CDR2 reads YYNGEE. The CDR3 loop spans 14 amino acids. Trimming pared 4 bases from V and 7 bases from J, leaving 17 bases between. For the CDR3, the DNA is TGTGCCAGCAGCCCGATGACCGCCACGGGGACCCAGTACTTC. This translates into CASSPMTATGTQYF.

CDR3 loop: CASIGTGSYEQYF. CDR3 sequence (DNA): TGTGCCAGCATTGGTACCGGCTCCTACGAGCAGTACTTC. The V call is TRBV28, the J call TRBJ2-7; D is unresolved. CDR1 is MDHEN, CDR2 SYDVKM, per germline. The CDR3 contains 13 residues. Trimming removed 7 bases at V and 0 bases at J, with 10 bases between.

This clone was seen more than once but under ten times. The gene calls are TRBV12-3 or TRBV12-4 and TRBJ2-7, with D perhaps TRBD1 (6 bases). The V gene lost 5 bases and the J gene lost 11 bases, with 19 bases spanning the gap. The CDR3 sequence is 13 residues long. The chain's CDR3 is CASSARWDTDEYF. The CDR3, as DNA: TGTGCCAGCAGTGCACGTTGGGACACGGATGAGTACTTC.

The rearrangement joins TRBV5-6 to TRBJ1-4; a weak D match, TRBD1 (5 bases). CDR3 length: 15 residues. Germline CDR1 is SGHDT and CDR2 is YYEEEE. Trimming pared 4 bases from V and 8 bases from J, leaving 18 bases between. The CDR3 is CASSPGGPRGEKLFF. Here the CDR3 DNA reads TGTGCCAGCAGCCCCGGTGGGCCAAGGGGCGAAAAACTGTTTTTT.

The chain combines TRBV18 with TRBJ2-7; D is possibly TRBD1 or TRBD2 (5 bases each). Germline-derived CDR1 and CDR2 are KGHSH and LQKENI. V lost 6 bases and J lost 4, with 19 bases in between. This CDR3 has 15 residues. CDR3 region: CASSQSGTAQYEQYV. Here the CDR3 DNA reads TGTGCCAGCTCGCAGTCCGGGACGGCCCAATACGAGCAGTACGTC.

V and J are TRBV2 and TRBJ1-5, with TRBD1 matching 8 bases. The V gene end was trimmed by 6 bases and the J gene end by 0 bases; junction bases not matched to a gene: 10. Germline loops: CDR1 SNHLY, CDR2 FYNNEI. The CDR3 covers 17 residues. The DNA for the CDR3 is TGTGCCAGCAGACCTCCGGGACAGGCTTATAGCAATCAGCCCCAGCATTTT. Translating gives CASRPPGQAYSNQPQHF.

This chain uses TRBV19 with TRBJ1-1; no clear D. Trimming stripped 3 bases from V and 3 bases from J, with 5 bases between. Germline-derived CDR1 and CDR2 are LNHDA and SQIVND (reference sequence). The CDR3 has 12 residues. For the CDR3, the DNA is TGTGCCAGTAGTATCCGGGACACTGAAGCTTTCTTT. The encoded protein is CASSIRDTEAFF.

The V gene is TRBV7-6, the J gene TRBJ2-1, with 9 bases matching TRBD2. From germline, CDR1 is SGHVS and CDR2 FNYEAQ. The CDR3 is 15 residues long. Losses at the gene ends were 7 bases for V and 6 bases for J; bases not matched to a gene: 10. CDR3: CASTLGGGVANEQFF. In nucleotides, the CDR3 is TGTGCCAGCACCTTGGGCGGGGGGGTGGCCAATGAGCAGTTCTTC.

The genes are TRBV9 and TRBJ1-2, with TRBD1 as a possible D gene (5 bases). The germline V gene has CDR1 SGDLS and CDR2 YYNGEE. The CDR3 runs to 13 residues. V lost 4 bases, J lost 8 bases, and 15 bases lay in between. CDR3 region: CASSRRQGGGYTF. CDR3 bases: TGTGCCAGCAGCCGGAGGCAGGGAGGGGGCTACACCTTC. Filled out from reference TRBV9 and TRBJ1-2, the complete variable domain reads DSGVTQTPKHLITATGQRVTLRCSPRSGDLSVYWYQQSLDQGLQFLIQYYNGEERAKGNILERFSAQQFPDLHSELNLSSLELGDSALYFCASSRRQGGGYTFGSGTRLTVV.

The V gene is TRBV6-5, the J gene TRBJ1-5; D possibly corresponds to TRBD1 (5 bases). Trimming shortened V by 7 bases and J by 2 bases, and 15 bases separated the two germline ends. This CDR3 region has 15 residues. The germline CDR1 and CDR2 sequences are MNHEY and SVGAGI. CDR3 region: CASNKQAQGNQPQHF. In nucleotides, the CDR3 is TGTGCCAGCAATAAACAGGCCCAGGGCAATCAGCCCCAGCATTTT.

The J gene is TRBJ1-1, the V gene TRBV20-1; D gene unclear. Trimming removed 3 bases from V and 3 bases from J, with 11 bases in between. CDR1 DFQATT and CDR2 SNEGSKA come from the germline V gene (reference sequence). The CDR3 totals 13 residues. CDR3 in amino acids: CSASETRDTEAFF. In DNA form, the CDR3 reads TGCAGTGCTAGTGAGACCCGAGACACTGAAGCTTTCTTT.

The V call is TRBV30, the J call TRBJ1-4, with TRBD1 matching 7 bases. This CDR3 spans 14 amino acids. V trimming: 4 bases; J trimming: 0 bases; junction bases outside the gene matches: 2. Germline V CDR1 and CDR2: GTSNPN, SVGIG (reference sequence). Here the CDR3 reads CAWNTGATNEKLFF. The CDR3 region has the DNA TGTGCCTGGAACACAGGGGCAACTAATGAAAAACTGTTTTTT.

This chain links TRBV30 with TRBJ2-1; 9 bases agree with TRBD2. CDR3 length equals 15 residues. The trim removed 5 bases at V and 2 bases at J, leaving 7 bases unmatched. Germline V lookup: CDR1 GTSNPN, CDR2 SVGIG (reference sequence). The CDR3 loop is CAWGPGLATYNEQFF. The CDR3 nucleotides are TGTGCCTGGGGACCGGGACTAGCAACCTACAATGAGCAGTTCTTC.

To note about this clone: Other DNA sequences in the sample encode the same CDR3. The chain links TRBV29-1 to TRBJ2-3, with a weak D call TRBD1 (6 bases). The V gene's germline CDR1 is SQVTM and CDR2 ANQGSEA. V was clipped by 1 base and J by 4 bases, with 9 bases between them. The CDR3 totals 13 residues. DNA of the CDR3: TGCAGCGTTGAAGTTGGGGGCCCAGATACGCAGTATTTT. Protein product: CSVEVGGPDTQYF.

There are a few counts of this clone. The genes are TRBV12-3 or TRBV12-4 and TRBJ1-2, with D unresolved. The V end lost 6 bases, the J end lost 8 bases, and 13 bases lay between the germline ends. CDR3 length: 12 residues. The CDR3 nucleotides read TGTGCCAGCAGCTTCGGGAGGAGAGGCTACACCTTC. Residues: CASSFGRRGYTF.

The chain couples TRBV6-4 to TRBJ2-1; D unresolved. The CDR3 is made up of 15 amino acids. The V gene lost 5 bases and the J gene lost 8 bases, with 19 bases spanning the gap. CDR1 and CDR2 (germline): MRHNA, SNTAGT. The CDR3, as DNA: TGTGCCAGCAGTAAGTGGGCTACGACTGGGGATGAGCAGTTCTTC. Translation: CASSKWATTGDEQFF.

CDR3 coding DNA: TGTGCCTGGAGTGTATCGGGGGCCAAGTTTGGAATGAACACTGAAGCTTTCTTT. This codes for CAWSVSGAKFGMNTEAFF. The J gene is TRBJ1-1, the V gene TRBV30; weak D call: TRBD1 (6 bases). V dropped 0 bases and J dropped 0 bases, with 20 bases sitting between them. The CDR3 is 18 amino acids. In germline, CDR1 is GTSNPN, CDR2 SVGIG (reference sequence).

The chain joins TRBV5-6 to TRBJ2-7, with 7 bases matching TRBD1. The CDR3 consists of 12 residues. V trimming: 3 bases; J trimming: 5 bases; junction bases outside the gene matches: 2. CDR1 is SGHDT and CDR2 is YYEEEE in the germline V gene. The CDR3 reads CASSWGQNEQYV. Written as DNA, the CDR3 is TGTGCCAGCAGCTGGGGACAGAACGAGCAGTACGTC.

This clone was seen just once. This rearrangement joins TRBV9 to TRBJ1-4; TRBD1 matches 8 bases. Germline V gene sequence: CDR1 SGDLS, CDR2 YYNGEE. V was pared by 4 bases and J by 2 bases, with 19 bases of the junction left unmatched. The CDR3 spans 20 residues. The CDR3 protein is CASSRGGQGRSAYTNEKLFF. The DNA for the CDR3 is TGTGCCAGCAGCAGAGGAGGACAGGGAAGAAGTGCCTACACTAATGAAAAACTGTTTTTT.

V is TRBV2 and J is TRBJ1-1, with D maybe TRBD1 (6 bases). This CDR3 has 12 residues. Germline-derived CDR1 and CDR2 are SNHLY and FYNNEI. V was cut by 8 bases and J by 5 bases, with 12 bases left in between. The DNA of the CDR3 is TGTGCCAGCGGACAGATCGGGACTGAAGCTTTCTTT. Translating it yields CASGQIGTEAFF.